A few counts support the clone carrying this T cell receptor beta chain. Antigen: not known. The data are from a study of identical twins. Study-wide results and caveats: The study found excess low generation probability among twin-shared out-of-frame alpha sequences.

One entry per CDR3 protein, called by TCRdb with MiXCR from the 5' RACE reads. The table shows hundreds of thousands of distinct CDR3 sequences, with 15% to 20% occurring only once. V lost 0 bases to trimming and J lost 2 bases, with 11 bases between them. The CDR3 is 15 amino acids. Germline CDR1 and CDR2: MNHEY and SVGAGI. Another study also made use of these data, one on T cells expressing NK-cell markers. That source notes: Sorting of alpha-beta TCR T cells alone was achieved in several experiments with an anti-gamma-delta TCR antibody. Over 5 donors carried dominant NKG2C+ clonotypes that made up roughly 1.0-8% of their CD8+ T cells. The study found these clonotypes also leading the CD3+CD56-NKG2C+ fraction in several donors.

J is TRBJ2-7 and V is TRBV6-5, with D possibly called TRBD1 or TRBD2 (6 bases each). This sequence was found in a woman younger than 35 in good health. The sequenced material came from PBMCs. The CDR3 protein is CASSYSRGRTYEQYF. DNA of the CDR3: TGTGCCAGCAGTTACTCAAGGGGGAGGACCTACGAGCAGTACTTC.